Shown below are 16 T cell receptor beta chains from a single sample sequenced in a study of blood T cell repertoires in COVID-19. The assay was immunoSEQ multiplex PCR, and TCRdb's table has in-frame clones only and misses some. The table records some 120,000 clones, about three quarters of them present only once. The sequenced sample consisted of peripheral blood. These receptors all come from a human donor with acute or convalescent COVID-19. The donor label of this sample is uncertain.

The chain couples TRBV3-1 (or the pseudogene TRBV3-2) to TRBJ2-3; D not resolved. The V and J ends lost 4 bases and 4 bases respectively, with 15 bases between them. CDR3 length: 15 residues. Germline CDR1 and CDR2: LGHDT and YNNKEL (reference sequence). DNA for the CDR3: TGTGCCAGCAGCCGAAGTCTCTCGGCGGCAGATACGCAGTATTTT. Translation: CASSRSLSAADTQYF.

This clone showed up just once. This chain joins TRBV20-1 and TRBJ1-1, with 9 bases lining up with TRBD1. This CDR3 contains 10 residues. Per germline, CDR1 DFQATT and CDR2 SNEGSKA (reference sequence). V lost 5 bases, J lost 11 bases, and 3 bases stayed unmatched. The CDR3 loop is CSAWDRAAFF. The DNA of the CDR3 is TGCAGTGCTTGGGACAGGGCGGCTTTCTTT.

The CDR3 spells CASRWDSGSPLHF. CDR3 in DNA: TGTGCCAGCCGTTGGGACAGCGGGTCACCCCTCCACTTT. The chain carries TRBV12-3 or TRBV12-4 and TRBJ1-6; 7 bases map to TRBD1. The V gene end was trimmed by 8 bases and the J gene end by 10 bases; junction bases not matched to a gene: 8. CDR3 length equals 13 residues.

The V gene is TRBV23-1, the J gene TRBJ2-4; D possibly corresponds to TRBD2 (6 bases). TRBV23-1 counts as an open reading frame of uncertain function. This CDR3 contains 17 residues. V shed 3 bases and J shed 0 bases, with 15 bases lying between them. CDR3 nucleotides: TGCGCCAGCAGTCATTCCGGGACTCTCATAGCCAAAAACATTCAGTACTTC. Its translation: CASSHSGTLIAKNIQYF.

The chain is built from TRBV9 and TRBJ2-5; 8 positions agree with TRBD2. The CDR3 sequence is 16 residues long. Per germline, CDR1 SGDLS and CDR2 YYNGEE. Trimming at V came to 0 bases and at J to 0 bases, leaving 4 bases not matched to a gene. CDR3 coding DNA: TGTGCCAGCAGCGTAGGAAGCGGGAGTTACCAAGAGACCCAGTACTTC. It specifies CASSVGSGSYQETQYF.

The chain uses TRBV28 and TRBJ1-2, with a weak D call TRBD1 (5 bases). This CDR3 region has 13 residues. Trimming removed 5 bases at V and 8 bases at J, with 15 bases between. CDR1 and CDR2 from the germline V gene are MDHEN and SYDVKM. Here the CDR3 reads CASSPIVQGGYTF. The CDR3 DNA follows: TGTGCCAGCAGTCCGATCGTCCAGGGAGGCTACACCTTC.

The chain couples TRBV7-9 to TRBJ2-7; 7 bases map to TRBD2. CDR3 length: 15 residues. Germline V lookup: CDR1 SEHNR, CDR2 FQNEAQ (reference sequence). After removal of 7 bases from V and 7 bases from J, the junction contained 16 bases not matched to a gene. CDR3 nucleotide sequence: TGTGCCAGCAACTCATGCTTGGGGGAGGGGAGAGAGCAGTACGTC. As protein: CASNSCLGEGREQYV.

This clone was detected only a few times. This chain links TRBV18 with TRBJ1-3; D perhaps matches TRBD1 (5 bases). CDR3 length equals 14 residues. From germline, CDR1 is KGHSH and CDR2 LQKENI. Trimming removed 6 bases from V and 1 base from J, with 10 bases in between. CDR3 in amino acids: CASSPQGSGNTIYF. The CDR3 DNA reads TGTGCCAGCTCCCCCCAGGGATCTGGAAACACCATATATTTT.

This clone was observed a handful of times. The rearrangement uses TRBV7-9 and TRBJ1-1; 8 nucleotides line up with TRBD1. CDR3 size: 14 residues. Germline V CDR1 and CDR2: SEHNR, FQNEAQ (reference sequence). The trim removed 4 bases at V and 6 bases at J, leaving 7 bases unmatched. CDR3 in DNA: TGTGCCAGCAGCTCGAGCAGGGGGCGCGCTGAAGCTTTCTTT. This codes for CASSSSRGRAEAFF.

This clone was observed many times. CDR3 sequence reads: CASSGTREYNEQFF. CDR3 DNA sequence: TGTGCCAGCAGCGGCACTAGGGAATACAATGAGCAGTTCTTC. V and J are TRBV9 and TRBJ2-1; possibly TRBD2 for D (5 bases). Per germline, CDR1 SGDLS and CDR2 YYNGEE. CDR3 size: 14 residues. Trimming took off 3 bases at V and 4 bases at J, with 11 bases between the two ends. Full variable domain (remainder filled in from reference TRBV9 and TRBJ2-1): DSGVTQTPKHLITATGQRVTLRCSPRSGDLSVYWYQQSLDQGLQFLIQYYNGEERAKGNILERFSAQQFPDLHSELNLSSLELGDSALYFCASSGTREYNEQFFGPGTRLTVL.

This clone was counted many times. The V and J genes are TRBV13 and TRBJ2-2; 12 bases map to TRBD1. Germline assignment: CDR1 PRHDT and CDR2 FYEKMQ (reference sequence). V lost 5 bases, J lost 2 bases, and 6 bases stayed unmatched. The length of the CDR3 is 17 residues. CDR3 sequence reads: CASSPGTGGDNTGELFF. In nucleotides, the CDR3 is TGTGCCAGCAGCCCCGGGACAGGGGGCGATAACACCGGGGAGCTGTTTTTT.

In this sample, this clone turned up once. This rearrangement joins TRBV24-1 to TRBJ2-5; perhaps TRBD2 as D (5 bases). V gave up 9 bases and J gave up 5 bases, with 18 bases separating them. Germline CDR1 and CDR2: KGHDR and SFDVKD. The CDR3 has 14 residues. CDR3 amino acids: CATAQGGPSETQYF. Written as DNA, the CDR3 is TGTGCCACCGCTCAAGGAGGCCCCTCGGAGACCCAGTACTTC.

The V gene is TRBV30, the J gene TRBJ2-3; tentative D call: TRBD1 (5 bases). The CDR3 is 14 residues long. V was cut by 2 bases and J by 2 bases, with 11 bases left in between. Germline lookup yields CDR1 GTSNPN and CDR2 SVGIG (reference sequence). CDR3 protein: CAWSLRQNTDTQYF. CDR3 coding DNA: TGTGCCTGGAGTCTTCGACAGAACACAGATACGCAGTATTTT.

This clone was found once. The DNA for the CDR3 is TGTGCCAGTAGTATCGCCCTCGGGGTCACTGAAGCTTTCTTT. Its protein is CASSIALGVTEAFF. V is TRBV19 and J is TRBJ1-1; D not certain. The CDR3 has 14 residues. Trimming stripped 3 bases from V and 4 bases from J, with 12 bases between. Germline CDR1 and CDR2: LNHDA and SQIVND (reference sequence).

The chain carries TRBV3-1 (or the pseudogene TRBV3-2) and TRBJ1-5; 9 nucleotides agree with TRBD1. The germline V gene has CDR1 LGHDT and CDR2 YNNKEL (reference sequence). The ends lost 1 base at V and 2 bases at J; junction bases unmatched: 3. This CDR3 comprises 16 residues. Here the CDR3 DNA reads TGTGCCAGCAGCCAAGGGGGACAGGGAGGCAATCAGCCCCAGCATTTT. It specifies CASSQGGQGGNQPQHF.

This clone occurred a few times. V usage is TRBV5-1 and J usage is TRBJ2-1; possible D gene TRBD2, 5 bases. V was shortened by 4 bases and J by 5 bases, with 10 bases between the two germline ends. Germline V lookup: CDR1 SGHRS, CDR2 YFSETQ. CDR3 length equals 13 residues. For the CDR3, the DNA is TGCGCCAGCAGCCCCGGGGTAGACAATGAGCAGTTCTTC. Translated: CASSPGVDNEQFF.